These 8 T cell receptor beta chains came from one sample sequenced in a study of blood T cell repertoires in COVID-19. The method was immunoSEQ multiplex PCR; TCRdb's version includes in-frame clones alone and lacks a portion of them. The repertoire holds about 360,000 clones, with about 86% as singletons. The specimen was peripheral blood. Receptor source: a man between 25 and 39 years old with active or convalescent COVID-19.

V and J are TRBV24-1 and TRBJ1-5; 7 nucleotides align to TRBD1. Looked up from germline, CDR1 is KGHDR and CDR2 is SFDVKD. The ends lost 5 bases at V and 5 bases at J; junction bases unmatched: 11. This CDR3 has 16 amino acids. The DNA for the CDR3 is TGTGCCACCAGTGGGCCCGACAGGGAACGGGATCAGCCCCAGCATTTT. Encoded protein: CATSGPDRERDQPQHF.

The CDR3 protein is CASSPTTGNYGYTF. Written as DNA, the CDR3 is TGTGCCAGCAGCCCTACGACAGGGAACTATGGCTACACCTTC. The chain couples TRBV27 to TRBJ1-2, with 7 bases matching TRBD1. V shed 6 bases, J shed 2 bases, and the junction held 6 bases outside the gene matches. The CDR3 spans 14 residues. From germline, CDR1 is MNHEY and CDR2 SMNVEV (reference sequence).

V is TRBV27 and J is TRBJ2-7; 11 bases map to TRBD2. J lost 0 bases, V lost 4 bases, and 17 bases had no gene match. This CDR3 spans 20 amino acids. Germline V gene data show CDR1 as MNHEY and CDR2 as SMNVEV (reference sequence). In DNA form, the CDR3 reads TGTGCCAGCAGTTCCATCAGGGTAGCGGGAGGGCCCCTCCACTCCTACGAGCAGTACTTC. Translated, it gives CASSSIRVAGGPLHSYEQYF.

The rearrangement joins TRBV7-3 to TRBJ2-1, with TRBD2 identical over 15 bases. This CDR3 region has 16 residues. Germline V gives CDR1 SGHTA, CDR2 FQGTGA. The ends lost 4 bases at V and 8 bases at J; junction bases unmatched: 6. Here the CDR3 reads CASSSGLAGGPHEQFF. CDR3 nucleotide sequence: TGTGCCAGCAGCTCTGGACTAGCGGGAGGGCCCCATGAGCAGTTCTTC.

CDR3 DNA: TGTGCCAGCAGCCATGGGAGGTGGGGACTGGTGAACACCGGGGAGCTGTTTTTT. It codes for CASSHGRWGLVNTGELFF. The chain combines TRBV4-2 with TRBJ2-2; D perhaps matches TRBD2 (6 bases). Germline CDR1 and CDR2: LGHNA and YNFKEQ. The CDR3 has 18 residues. The ends were cut back, 3 bases at V and 1 base at J, with 18 bases in the middle.

CDR3 region: CASRGLGPYNSPLHF. The CDR3 region has the DNA TGTGCCAGCAGGGGGCTGGGCCCCTATAATTCACCCCTCCACTTT. This sequence joins TRBV11-2 and TRBJ1-6; TRBD1 might be the D (5 bases). Germline V gene lookup returns CDR1 SGHAT and CDR2 FQNNGV. Trimming took 6 bases from V and 2 from J, leaving 11 bases between them. The CDR3 consists of 15 residues.

The gene calls are TRBV30 and TRBJ1-2, with D unresolved. V dropped 0 bases and J dropped 6 bases, with 11 bases sitting between them. The CDR3 has 13 amino acids. CDR1 and CDR2 from the germline V gene are GTSNPN and SVGIG (reference sequence). The CDR3 sequence: CAWSVTAPDGYTF. In nucleotides, the CDR3 is TGTGCCTGGAGTGTTACCGCGCCGGATGGCTACACCTTC.

This chain joins TRBV7-3 and TRBJ2-1; D is possibly TRBD2 (5 bases). The ends were cut back, 4 bases at V and 5 bases at J, with 15 bases in the middle. The CDR3 totals 15 residues. Germline values: CDR1 SGHTA, CDR2 FQGTGA. The CDR3, as DNA: TGTGCCAGCAGCTCAACCCCCGGGGAAAACAATGAGCAGTTCTTC. It specifies CASSSTPGENNEQFF. Filled out from reference TRBV7-3 and TRBJ2-1, the complete variable domain reads GAGVSQTPSNKVTEKGKYVELRCDPISGHTALYWYRQSLGQGPEFLIYFQGTGAADDSGLPNDRFFAVRPEGSVSTLKIQRTERGDSAVYLCASSSTPGENNEQFFGPGTRLTVL.